These T cell receptor beta chains were read from a single sample in a study of CD8+CD57+ T cells in acquired aplastic anemia. One entry per CDR3 protein results from TCRdb running MiXCR on the reads. The sample shows under 200,000 distinct CDR3 sequences, roughly 48% of them seen only once. Input material: sorted CD4+, CD8+, or CD8+CD57+ T cells (not recorded which) from PBMCs. The origin of the receptors is a human donor in good health. CDR3s include the opening cysteine and the closing phenylalanine or tryptophan. Where a row states a size, it is once, few, many or the class of an expanded clone; other rows omit it.

v_call	j_call	clone_size	cdr3_aa
TRBV20-1	TRBJ2-7	.	CSARDLRQGFHEQYF
TRBV19	TRBJ1-2	many	CASSARTGALRGLTF
TRBV19	TRBJ2-7	.	CASSIRLREGLIYEQYF
TRBV15	TRBJ1-1	.	CATSRDLGGAEAFF
TRBV19	TRBJ1-5	many	CASSGQTRTAQHF
TRBV5-1	TRBJ1-1	many	CASSLGLMNTEAFF
TRBV28	TRBJ2-7	.	CASSFSGRGVEQYF
TRBV7-6	TRBJ1-1	.	CASSLVRHDRVGTEAFF
TRBV11-1	TRBJ2-1	.	CASSFEGLHDEQFF
TRBV2	TRBJ1-1	.	CASSYREVTEAFF